The entry below describes one TCR beta chain. The data are from a study of blood T cell repertoires in COVID-19. Study-level information: Samples representing acute and convalescent COVID-19 were sourced from the United States, Italy and Spain. PBMCs, B-cell-depleted T cells, or T cells were the source of the cDNA or gDNA that made up the material.

Seattle participants joined during active infection and were tracked over time. In the authors' methods: By means of reference gene primer amplification, nucleated cell counts were estimated. TCRdb keeps only in-frame clones here, not all; method: immunoSEQ multiplex PCR. V, J and clone size reflect that table, while D and trimming were determined from the DNA. This sample has 68,000 or so clones, with nearly 90% found just once. The germline V gene encodes CDR1 ENHRY and CDR2 SYGVKD. Trimming left V 3 bases short and J 1 base short, with 9 bases between. This CDR3 is 15 amino acids long. Sample: peripheral blood. The source is a woman in her forties or fifties with COVID-19, enrolled during active disease. The chain combines TRBV10-3 with TRBJ2-2; D not resolved. The CDR3 sequence: CAISDSSQNTGELFF. The CDR3 coding sequence is TGTGCCATCAGTGATAGTTCGCAGAACACCGGGGAGCTGTTTTTT.